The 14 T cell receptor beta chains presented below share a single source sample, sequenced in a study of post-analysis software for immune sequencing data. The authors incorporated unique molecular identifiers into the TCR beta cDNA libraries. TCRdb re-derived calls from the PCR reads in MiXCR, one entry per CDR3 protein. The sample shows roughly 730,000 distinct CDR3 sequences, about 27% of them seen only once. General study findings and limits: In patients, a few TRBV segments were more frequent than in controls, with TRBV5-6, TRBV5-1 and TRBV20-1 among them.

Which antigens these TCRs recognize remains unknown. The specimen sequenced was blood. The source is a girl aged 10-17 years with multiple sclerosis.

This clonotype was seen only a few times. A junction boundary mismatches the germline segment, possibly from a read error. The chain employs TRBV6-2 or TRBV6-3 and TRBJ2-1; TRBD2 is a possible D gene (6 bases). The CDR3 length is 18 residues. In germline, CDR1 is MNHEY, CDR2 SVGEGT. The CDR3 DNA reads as TGTGCCAGCAGTTCCGATAATTTTTGGGCGGGATTAGGCAATAAGCAGTTCTTC. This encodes CASSSDNFWAGLGNKQFF.

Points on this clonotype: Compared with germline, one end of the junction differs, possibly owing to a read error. DNA for the CDR3: TGTGCCAACAGTTACCGGGATCCCCCATTGGGCTATGGCTACACCTTC. This sequence encodes CANSYRDPPLGYGYTF. This rearrangement joins TRBV6-5 to TRBJ1-2, with D hard to call. The germline V gene has CDR1 MNHEY and CDR2 SVGAGI. The CDR3 loop spans 16 amino acids.

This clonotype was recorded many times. The CDR3: CSARGPTGRSGNIQYF. The CDR3 DNA reads as TGCAGTGCTAGAGGACCTACAGGGAGGTCAGGAAACATTCAGTACTTC. The chain is built from TRBV20-1 and TRBJ2-4; D tentatively reads TRBD1 or TRBD2 (6 bases each). V was trimmed by 1 base and J by 6 bases, leaving 19 bases between them. This CDR3 has 16 residues. Germline values: CDR1 DFQATT, CDR2 SNEGSKA (reference sequence).

The CDR3 coding sequence is TGTGCTAGTGCCTGGGACAGGGTTAACACTGAAGCTTTCTTT. Protein: CASAWDRVNTEAFF. The V call is TRBV12-5, the J call TRBJ1-1; TRBD1 matches 9 bases. V gave up 7 bases and J gave up 2 bases; unmatched junction bases: 5. The CDR3 loop spans 14 amino acids. The germline V gene encodes CDR1 LGHNT and CDR2 FRNRAP.

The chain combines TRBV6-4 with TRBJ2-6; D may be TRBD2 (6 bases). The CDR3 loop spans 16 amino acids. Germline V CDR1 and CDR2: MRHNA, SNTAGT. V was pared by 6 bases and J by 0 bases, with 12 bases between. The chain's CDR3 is CASSRSGDSGANVLTF. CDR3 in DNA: TGTGCCAGCAGCAGATCGGGGGACTCTGGGGCCAACGTCCTGACTTTC.

CDR3: CASSPGQGCDEQFF. The CDR3 nucleotides are TGCGCCAGCAGCCCGGGACAGGGATGTGATGAGCAGTTCTTC. This chain uses TRBV4-1 with TRBJ2-1; TRBD1 matches at 9 bases. CDR1 and CDR2 (germline): MGHRA, YSYEKL. Trimming took 4 bases from V and 8 from J; bases not matched to a gene: 6. This CDR3 has 14 amino acids.

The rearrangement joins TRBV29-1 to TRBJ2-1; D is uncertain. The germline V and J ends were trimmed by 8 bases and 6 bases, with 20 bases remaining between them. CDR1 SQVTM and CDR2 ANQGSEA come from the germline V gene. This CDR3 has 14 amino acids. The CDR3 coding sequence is TGCAGCTACAAGAGACATGACTGGGGCAATGAGCAGTTCTTC. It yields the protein CSYKRHDWGNEQFF.

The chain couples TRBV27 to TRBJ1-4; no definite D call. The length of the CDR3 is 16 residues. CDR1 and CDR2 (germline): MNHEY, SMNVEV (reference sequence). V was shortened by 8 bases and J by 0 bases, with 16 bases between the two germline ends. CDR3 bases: TGTGCCAGCGGTCGGGCCCGGGGTGCAACTAATGAAAAACTGTTTTTT. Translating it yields CASGRARGATNEKLFF.

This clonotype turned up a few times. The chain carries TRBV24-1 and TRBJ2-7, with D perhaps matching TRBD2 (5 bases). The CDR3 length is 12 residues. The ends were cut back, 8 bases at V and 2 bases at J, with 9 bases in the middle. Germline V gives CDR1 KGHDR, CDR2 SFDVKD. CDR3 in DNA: TGTGCCACCATTCGGGGTACCTACGAGCAGTACTTC. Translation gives CATIRGTYEQYF.

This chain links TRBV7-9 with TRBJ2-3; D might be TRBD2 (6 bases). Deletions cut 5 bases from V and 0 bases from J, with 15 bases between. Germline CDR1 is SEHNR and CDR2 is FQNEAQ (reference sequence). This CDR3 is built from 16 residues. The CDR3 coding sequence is TGTGCCAGCAGCCACTTTGTGAGCGGGAGCACAGATACGCAGTATTTT. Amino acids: CASSHFVSGSTDTQYF.

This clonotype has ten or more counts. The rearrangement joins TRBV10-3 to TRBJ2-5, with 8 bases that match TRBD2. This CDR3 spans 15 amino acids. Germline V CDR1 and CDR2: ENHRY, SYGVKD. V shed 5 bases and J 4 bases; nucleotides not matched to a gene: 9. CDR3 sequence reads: CAISPRAGGLETQYF. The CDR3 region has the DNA TGTGCCATCAGTCCCAGGGCGGGAGGTTTAGAGACCCAGTACTTC.

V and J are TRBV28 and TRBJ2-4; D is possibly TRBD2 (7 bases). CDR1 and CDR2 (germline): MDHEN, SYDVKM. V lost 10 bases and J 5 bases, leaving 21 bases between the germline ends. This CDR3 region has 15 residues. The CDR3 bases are TGTGCCACCCAGAACGGGGGGCCGGGGCAAAACATTCAGTACTTC. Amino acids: CATQNGGPGQNIQYF.

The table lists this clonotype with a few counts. CDR3 loop: CSVEVFGGRGKNIQYF. The CDR3 DNA sequence: TGCAGCGTTGAAGTATTTGGTGGGCGCGGCAAAAACATTCAGTACTTC. The chain combines TRBV29-1 with TRBJ2-4; D uncertain. CDR3 size: 16 residues. V was clipped by 1 base and J by 3 bases, with 16 bases between them. Germline-derived CDR1 and CDR2 are SQVTM and ANQGSEA.

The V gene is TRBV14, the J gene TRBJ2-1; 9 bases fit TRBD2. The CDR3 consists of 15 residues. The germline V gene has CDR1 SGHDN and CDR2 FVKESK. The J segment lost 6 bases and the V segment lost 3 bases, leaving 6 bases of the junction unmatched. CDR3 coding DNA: TGTGCCAGCAGCCACGTGGCGGGGGGGCTCAATGAGCAGTTCTTC. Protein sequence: CASSHVAGGLNEQFF.